These T cell receptor beta chains were read from a single sample in a study of blood T cell repertoires in COVID-19. Method: immunoSEQ multiplex PCR; TCRdb's copy keeps in-frame clones and lacks some. The table shows 150,000 to 200,000 clones, with 88% occurring only once. Material for sequencing was PBMCs or T cells enriched from blood (not recorded which). The receptors come from a woman aged 18-35 years who had recovered from COVID-19. The CDR3 runs from the conserved cysteine through the conserved F or W. A D gene is named only where the DNA matches it firmly. The size entry is marked missing in some rows and otherwise reads once, few, many or a size class.

j_gene,v_gene,d_gene,abundance,CDR3aa,CDR3nt
TRBJ1-3,TRBV5-1,.,.,CASRGAFSGNTIYF,TGCGCCTCCCGCGGGGCTTTCTCGGGAAACACCATATATTTT
TRBJ2-7,TRBV30,.,few,CAWSTRAEQYF,TGTGCCTGGAGTACCAGGGCAGAGCAGTACTTC
TRBJ1-3,TRBV27,TRBD1,.,CASSRTGTGTGNTIYF,TGTGCCAGCAGTAGAACCGGGACAGGGACTGGAAACACCATATATTTT
TRBJ2-7,TRBV28,.,.,CASSLRAGDSYEQYF,TGTGCCAGCAGTTTAAGGGCAGGGGATTCCTACGAGCAGTACTTC
TRBJ1-5,TRBV6-2/TRBV6-3,TRBD1,.,CASSYFQGGDQPQHF,TGTGCCAGCAGTTACTTTCAGGGGGGCGATCAGCCCCAGCATTTT
TRBJ2-1,TRBV18,.,.,CASSPTSRTYNEQFF,TGTGCCAGCTCACCAACTAGCAGGACCTACAATGAGCAGTTCTTC
TRBJ2-2,TRBV5-8,.,once,CASSIWATGELFF,TGTGCCAGCAGCATTTGGGCTACCGGGGAGCTGTTTTTT
TRBJ2-7,TRBV7-8,TRBD1,.,CASSSGTGSYEQYF,TGTGCCAGCAGCTCTGGGACAGGGTCCTACGAGCAGTACTTC
TRBJ1-2,TRBV28,TRBD1,once,CASSLGTGPGYGYTF,TGTGCCAGCAGTTTAGGGACAGGGCCGGGCTATGGCTACACCTTC
TRBJ1-1,TRBV4-3,TRBD1,.,CASSQDTTGGAFWAFF,TGCGCCAGCAGCCAAGATACGACAGGGGGCGCTTTTTGGGCTTTCTTT